This record looks at one T cell receptor beta chain sequence and its context. In this sample, this clone turned up once. No cognate antigen has been identified for it. Base qualities are not provided; no much larger clone lies one nucleotide away. Each collaborating institution followed its own protocols to collect whole blood in K2EDTA tubes. For TCRbeta analysis, collaborators shipped samples as frozen whole blood, isolated PBMCs, or DNA extracted from either of those sample types. The immunoSEQ Assay, a bias-controlled multiplex PCR, was used to amplify TCRbeta CDR3 regions from genomic DNA. As for the original processing: Within the assay, amplification of reference gene primers was used to estimate how many nucleated cells each sample contained. To quantify the absolute abundance of each unique TCRbeta CDR3 rearrangement, sequence reads were collapsed and filtered. For each sample, productive Simpson clonality was calculated by taking the square root of Simpson's diversity index across productive rearrangements. Imported from immuneACCESS, the table was reduced by TCRdb to in-frame sequences with V and J called. These copies leave out some clones; in studies compared against another copy, an unresolved V gene accounts for under half, and the cause of the remainder is not known. The V and J calls and clone size come from that table; D and trimming were worked out from the DNA. The sample data list around 200,000 clones, and 70% to 90% of these were observed just once. More than 9% of the sample comes from the top ten.

The germline V gene encodes CDR1 LGHDT and CDR2 YNNKEL (reference sequence). Trimming takes 1 base off V and 4 bases off J; junction bases not matched to a gene: 4. The CDR3 has 16 amino acids, counting the end cysteine and phenylalanine. The sequence is cut down to CDR3 DNA, 48 bases in frame from base 1. This specimen belongs to a study of blood T cell repertoires in COVID-19 (dated by TCRdb to 2019 to 2021). In the study overall: Collaborator samples came from the United States, Italy and Spain and covered acute and convalescent phases of COVID-19. Samples were obtained from the ongoing ImmuneRACE study (first 160 participants) and from some 1,300 subjects provided by 6 global collaborators. The material from the prospective study consisted of cDNA or gDNA derived from T cells, B-cell-depleted T cells, or PBMCs. Where available, HLA class I and class II types were taken from metadata supplied by the sample provider and were not determined by assay-based typing. A de-identified subject ID, COVID-19 status, age in years and sex were almost always included in the sample metadata. A freely available public database, intended as a resource for researchers studying the immune response to SARS-CoV-2, is where the repertoires were released. Deeply sampled blood TCRbeta repertoires from subjects exposed to, actively infected with, or recovered from COVID-19 were included in the dataset. What the research found in general, with its limitations: How much clinical and demographic metadata was included differed by source and by participant, and the metadata was provided uncurated.

This receptor was identified in an elderly woman with acute or convalescent COVID-19. The rearranged segments are TRBV3-1 (or the pseudogene TRBV3-2) and TRBJ2-1, with 10 middle bases fitting TRBD2. The material sequenced was peripheral blood. This receptor carries the CDR3 CASSQGEAGGYNEQFF. The DNA sequence is TGTGCCAGCAGCCAAGGAGAAGCGGGAGGGTACAATGAGCAGTTCTTC.